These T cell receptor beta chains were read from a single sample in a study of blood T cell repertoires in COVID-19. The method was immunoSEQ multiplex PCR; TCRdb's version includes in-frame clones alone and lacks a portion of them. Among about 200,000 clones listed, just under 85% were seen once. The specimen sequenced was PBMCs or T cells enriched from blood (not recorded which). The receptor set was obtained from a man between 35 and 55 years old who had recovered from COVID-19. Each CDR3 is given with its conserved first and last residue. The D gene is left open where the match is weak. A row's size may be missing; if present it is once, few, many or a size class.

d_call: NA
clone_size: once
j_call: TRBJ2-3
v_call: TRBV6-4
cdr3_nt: TGTGCCAGCAGTGCGGGCGGGAGCACAGATACGCAGTATTTT
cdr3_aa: CASSAGGSTDTQYF

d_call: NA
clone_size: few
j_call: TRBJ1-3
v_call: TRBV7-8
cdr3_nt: TGTGCCAGCAGCTCGGGAGATTATGGAAACACCATATATTTT
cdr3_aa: CASSSGDYGNTIYF

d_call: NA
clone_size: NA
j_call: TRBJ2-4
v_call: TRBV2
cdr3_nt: TGTGCCAGCAGTGAAGCGCAGGGAGGCATTCAGTACTTC
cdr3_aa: CASSEAQGGIQYF

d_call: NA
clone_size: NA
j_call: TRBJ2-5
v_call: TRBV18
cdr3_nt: TGTGCCAGCTCACCACTCTATCAGGTTGACCAGTACTTC
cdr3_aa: CASSPLYQVDQYF

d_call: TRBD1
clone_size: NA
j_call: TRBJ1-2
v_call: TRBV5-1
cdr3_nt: TGCGCCAGCAGCCTAAAGCTACAGGGGGCGGACTATGGCTACACCTTC
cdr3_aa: CASSLKLQGADYGYTF

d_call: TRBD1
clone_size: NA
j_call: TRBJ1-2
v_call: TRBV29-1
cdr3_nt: TGCAGCGGGACAGGGACAGGGAACACTCCTAACTATGGCTACACCTTC
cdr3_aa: CSGTGTGNTPNYGYTF

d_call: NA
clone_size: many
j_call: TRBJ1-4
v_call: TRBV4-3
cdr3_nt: TGCGCCAGCAGCCTCAACTTCGGGTCGGAAAAACTGTTTTTT
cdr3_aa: CASSLNFGSEKLFF

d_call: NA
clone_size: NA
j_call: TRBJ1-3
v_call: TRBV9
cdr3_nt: TGTGCCAGCAGCGTACAGGGCTCTGGAAACACCATATATTTT
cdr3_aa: CASSVQGSGNTIYF

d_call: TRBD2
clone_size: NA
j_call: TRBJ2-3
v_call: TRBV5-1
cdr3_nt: TGCGCCAGCAGCTTGGTGCAGCGGGGCAACACAGATACGCAGTATTTT
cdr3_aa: CASSLVQRGNTDTQYF

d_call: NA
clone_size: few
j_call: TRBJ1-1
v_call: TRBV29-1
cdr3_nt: TGCAGCGCTTGGACGGGAAACACTGAAGCTTTCTTT
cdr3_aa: CSAWTGNTEAFF

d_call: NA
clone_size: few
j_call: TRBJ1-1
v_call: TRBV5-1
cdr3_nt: TGCGCCAGCAGCTCTTACATGAACACTGAAGCTTTCTTT
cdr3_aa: CASSSYMNTEAFF

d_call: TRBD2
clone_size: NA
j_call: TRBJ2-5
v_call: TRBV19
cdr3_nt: TGTGCCAGTAGTCTCAGACTAGCGGGGGGCTCCGGGACCCAGTACTTC
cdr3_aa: CASSLRLAGGSGTQYF

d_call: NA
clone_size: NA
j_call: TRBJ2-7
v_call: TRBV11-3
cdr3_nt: TGTGCCAGCAGCTTGGAGCGGTACTACGAGCAGTACTTC
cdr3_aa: CASSLERYYEQYF

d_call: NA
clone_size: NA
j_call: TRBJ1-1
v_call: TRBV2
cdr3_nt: TGTGCCAGCACCCAGAGGCTAGGTGACACTGAAGCTTTCTTT
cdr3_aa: CASTQRLGDTEAFF

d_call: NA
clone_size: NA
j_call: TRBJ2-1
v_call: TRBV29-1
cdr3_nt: TGCAGCGTTGTTGGGGCAGCCCCGAGCTCCTACAATGAGCAGTTCTTC
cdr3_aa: CSVVGAAPSSYNEQFF